A selection of T cell receptor beta chains follows, all from one sample in a study of graft-versus-host responses after intestinal transplantation. Using immunoSEQ multiplex PCR, the repertoire was profiled, and TCRdb retains in-frame clones only, with some absent. The data show 30,000 to 40,000 clones, about four fifths seen once. The material sequenced was PBMCs, taken roughly 34 months after transplant. The receptors were sampled from a human patient who received an intestinal transplant, so some T cells may come from the graft donor. CDR3s include the opening cysteine and the closing phenylalanine or tryptophan. A D gene is named only where the DNA matches it firmly. Clone sizes are given selectively: once, few, many, or a class where the clone is expanded.

V gene	J gene	clone size	D gene	CDR3 DNA	CDR3 protein
TRBV5-1	TRBJ1-2	once	-	TGCGCCAGCAGCTTGGATGGAGGGGGGAACTATGGCTACACCTTC	CASSLDGGGNYGYTF
TRBV6-1	TRBJ1-1	-	-	TGTGCCAGCAGTCCATCGGACAGTGCCTCTGAAGCTTTCTTT	CASSPSDSASEAFF
TRBV7-8	TRBJ2-6	medium-sized	-	TGTGCCAGCAGCCCGGGCCCCTTCGGGGCCAACGTCCTGACTTTC	CASSPGPFGANVLTF
TRBV6-4	TRBJ2-3	-	TRBD2	TGTGCCAGCAGTGTAGTAGCGGGAGGGGCAGATACGCAGTATTTT	CASSVVAGGADTQYF
TRBV5-4	TRBJ1-1	-	TRBD1	TGTGCCAGCAGCTTGAGGGACAGGGGGAACACTGAAGCTTTCTTT	CASSLRDRGNTEAFF
TRBV6-1	TRBJ2-7	-	-	TGTGCCAGCCTTGGGGGCAGGCGCGAGCAGTACTTC	CASLGGRREQYF
TRBV28	TRBJ1-1	-	-	TGTGCCAGCATCGGTAGTTCCGGGGACTGGAACACTGAAGCTTTCTTT	CASIGSSGDWNTEAFF
TRBV5-4	TRBJ2-1	-	TRBD2	TGTGCCAGCAGCTTACAGACTAGCGGGAGGGCCGTTAATGAGCAGTTCTTC	CASSLQTSGRAVNEQFF
TRBV28	TRBJ1-5	-	-	TGTGCCAGCAGTTTCGAGCGTGGGCTCAGCAATCAGCCCCAGCATTTT	CASSFERGLSNQPQHF
TRBV30	TRBJ1-2	-	-	TGTGCCTGGAGTCTCGGGAGAGCCAATGGCTACACCTTC	CAWSLGRANGYTF
TRBV16	TRBJ1-4	-	-	TGTGCCAGCAGCCAAGAAGGGTCGCTCCTCGAAAAACTGTTTTTT	CASSQEGSLLEKLFF
TRBV7-7	TRBJ2-5	once	-	TGTGCTAGCAGCTTCAGGCCCAACCAAGAGACCCAGTACTTC	CASSFRPNQETQYF
TRBV19	TRBJ2-1	-	-	TGTGCCAGTAGTAGGAGAGTAGAATCCTACAATGAGCAGTTCTTC	CASSRRVESYNEQFF
TRBV2	TRBJ1-4	-	-	TGTGCCAGCAGTGGTGACGGAGATGAAAAACTGTTTTTT	CASSGDGDEKLFF
TRBV28	TRBJ2-2	few	TRBD1	TGTGCCAGCACCTCCCCGGACAGGGAGAAGCTCACCGGGGAGCTGTTTTTT	CASTSPDREKLTGELFF
TRBV4-2	TRBJ2-3	-	-	TGTGCCAGCAGCCAAGTGGAGGGGGCGGGGCCAGATACGCAGTATTTT	CASSQVEGAGPDTQYF
TRBV11-1	TRBJ2-5	-	TRBD2	TGTGCCAGCAGCTTACAGCTAGCGGGAGCATTCGAGACCCAGTACTTC	CASSLQLAGAFETQYF
TRBV6-5	TRBJ1-1	-	-	TGTGCCAGCAGTTACTCAAGAGGGAACACTGAAGCTTTCTTT	CASSYSRGNTEAFF
TRBV6-1	TRBJ1-5	once	TRBD1	TGTGCCAGCAGTGGAAGACAGGGAGGGGTTCAGCCCCAGCATTTT	CASSGRQGGVQPQHF
TRBV19	TRBJ1-3	-	-	TGTGCCAGTAGACAATCTGGAAACACCATATATTTT	CASRQSGNTIYF
TRBV30	TRBJ1-4	-	-	TGTGCCTGGGGGGGGCGCCGCAATGAAAAACTGTTTTTT	CAWGGRRNEKLFF
TRBV5-1	TRBJ2-1	once	TRBD2	TGCGCCAGCAGTGTAGCGGGCGATGGGTACAATGAGCAGTTCTTC	CASSVAGDGYNEQFF
TRBV6-1	TRBJ1-2	-	TRBD1	TGTGCCAGCAGTGAAAGGACAGGGAGAGATGGCTACACCTTC	CASSERTGRDGYTF
TRBV5-1	TRBJ2-5	-	TRBD2	TGCGCCAGCAGCACGGACCCGGGACTAGCGGGGAGGGAGACCCAGTACTTC	CASSTDPGLAGRETQYF
TRBV6-1	TRBJ1-4	-	-	TGTGCCAGCAGTGAAGCGCGGCGGGACCCCCGCGAAAAACTGTTTTTT	CASSEARRDPREKLFF
TRBV19	TRBJ1-2	-	-	TGTGCCAGTAGTCCGGGGGGGGCTCACGGCTACACCTTC	CASSPGGAHGYTF
TRBV10-1	TRBJ2-1	-	TRBD2	TGCGCCAGCAGTCCACGGGAGGCGGGAGGCTACAATGAGCAGTTCTTC	CASSPREAGGYNEQFF
TRBV27	TRBJ1-5	-	-	TGTGCCAGCAGTTTGCGGTTGGGCAATCAGCCCCAGCATTTT	CASSLRLGNQPQHF
TRBV7-9	TRBJ1-2	-	-	TGTGCCAGCAGCTCGGTCGGGGGCTACACCTTC	CASSSVGGYTF